This T cell receptor beta chain stems from a study of T cells in Graves' hyperthyroidism and ophthalmopathy. Points from the study as a whole: Blood also contained most expanded thyroid clonotypes above 0.001.

The sample holds many counts of this clonotype. Its matching antigen is unknown. V was trimmed by 4 bases and J by 6 bases, leaving 14 bases between them. CDR3 length equals 14 residues. Germline lookup yields CDR1 SGHRS and CDR2 YFSETQ. Amplification of TCR beta CDR3 regions used RNA as the template. A first-round RT-PCR of the TCR CDR3 used the HTBI primer set. TCRdb fed the multiplex PCR reads into MiXCR, producing one record per CDR3 protein. The profile shows under 450,000 distinct CDR3 sequences, 15% to 17% of them singletons. Sequencing input: blood. The TCR originated in a woman aged 18-29 years with Graves' hyperthyroidism. V and J are TRBV5-1 and TRBJ2-1; D perhaps matches TRBD2 (6 bases). CDR3 region: CASSKDYPLNEQFF. The CDR3 coding sequence is TGCGCCAGCAGCAAGGACTACCCGCTCAATGAGCAGTTCTTC.